This T cell receptor beta chain was profiled in a study of T cells in localized non-small cell lung cancer. Findings and limits, study-wide: Within adjacent lung there appeared a median approximately 62 of the top 100 tumor clones. In uninvolved adjacent lung, T cell clonality reached its highest value, exceeding tumor. In the blood, greater T cell density corresponded to longer overall survival. Tumor samples were not multi-region, leaving intratumor heterogeneity unexcluded.

The data were produced by immunoSEQ multiplex PCR, yet TCRdb's version contains in-frame clones alone and is incomplete. The sample includes 52,000 or so clones, 75% to 90% of them seen just once. V was clipped by 6 bases and J by 1 base, with 6 bases between them. Germline V lookup: CDR1 MDHEN, CDR2 SYDVKM. The length of the CDR3 is 12 residues. This clone was counted only a few times. Its target is unknown. The sample here was peripheral blood, taken before any cancer treatment. The sequence came from a male donor older than 55 with stage III squamous cell lung carcinoma. The V and J genes are TRBV28 and TRBJ1-1; D is uncertain. The CDR3 nucleotides read TGTGCCAGCAGGCGGCAGAACACTGAAGCTTTCTTT. Translation gives CASRRQNTEAFF.